This TCR beta chain was sequenced in a study of blood T cell repertoires in COVID-19. A Seattle source enrolled patients during active infection and followed them longitudinally. In the authors' workflow: How many nucleated cells were present was estimated from reference gene primer amplification. Using immunoSEQ multiplex PCR, the repertoire was profiled, and TCRdb retains in-frame clones only, with some absent. V, J and clone size derive from that table, while D and trimming were established from the DNA sequence. The table records about 150,000 clones, around 87% of them present only once. Sequences were obtained from peripheral blood. This sequence was found in a man aged 55-75 years with COVID-19, enrolled during active disease.

The CDR3 coding sequence is TGTGCCAGCAGTTACGCTTTAGCGGGGGGCTACAATGAGCAGTTCTTC. Translated, it gives CASSYALAGGYNEQFF. This rearrangement joins TRBV6-2 or TRBV6-3 to TRBJ2-1; 10 bases agree with TRBD2. Germline lookup yields CDR1 MNHEY and CDR2 SVGEGT. This CDR3 is built from 16 residues. The trim removed 2 bases at V and 3 bases at J, leaving 4 bases unmatched.